A selection of T cell receptor beta chains follows, all from one sample in a study of blood T cell repertoires in COVID-19. Profiling relied on immunoSEQ multiplex PCR, and the TCRdb table lists in-frame clones only, not all of them. The sample includes 330,000 or so clones, 88% seen only once; the top ten take approximately 1%. Sequenced: PBMCs or T cells enriched from blood (not recorded which). These receptors all stem from a woman under 40 who had been exposed to COVID-19. Each CDR3 is given with its conserved first and last residue. The order of the fields is J gene, V gene, D gene, clone size, CDR3 protein, CDR3 DNA. A D gene is named only where the DNA matches it firmly. Clone size is not always given. Where it is, it says once, few, many or a class for expanded clones.

J gene: TRBJ1-6; V gene: TRBV19; D gene: -; clone size: -; CDR3 protein: CASRSHSNSPLHF; CDR3 DNA: TGTGCCAGTAGGTCCCACAGTAATTCACCCCTCCACTTT
J gene: TRBJ1-5; V gene: TRBV6-5; D gene: -; clone size: -; CDR3 protein: CASRGHVDQPQHF; CDR3 DNA: TGTGCCAGCAGAGGACATGTGGATCAGCCCCAGCATTTT
J gene: TRBJ2-1; V gene: TRBV2; D gene: TRBD1; clone size: -; CDR3 protein: CASKHGTVNNEQFF; CDR3 DNA: TGTGCCAGCAAACATGGGACAGTTAACAATGAGCAGTTCTTC
J gene: TRBJ2-7; V gene: TRBV9; D gene: TRBD1; clone size: -; CDR3 protein: CASSASRDREQYF; CDR3 DNA: TGTGCCAGCAGCGCCTCCCGGGACAGGGAGCAGTACTTC
J gene: TRBJ1-3; V gene: TRBV7-9; D gene: TRBD1; clone size: -; CDR3 protein: CASSKRRDRSSAGNTIYF; CDR3 DNA: TGTGCCAGCAGCAAACGCCGGGACAGGTCTAGCGCTGGAAACACCATATATTTT
J gene: TRBJ1-3; V gene: TRBV6-5; D gene: TRBD1; clone size: -; CDR3 protein: CASSYSGTGSGNTIYF; CDR3 DNA: TGTGCCAGCAGTTACTCTGGGACAGGGTCAGGAAACACCATATATTTT
J gene: TRBJ1-2; V gene: TRBV5-1; D gene: TRBD1; clone size: -; CDR3 protein: CASSLAPDRYGYTF; CDR3 DNA: TGCGCCAGCAGCTTGGCCCCGGACAGGTATGGCTACACCTTC
J gene: TRBJ2-3; V gene: TRBV27; D gene: -; clone size: -; CDR3 protein: CASSLWGELDTQYF; CDR3 DNA: TGTGCCAGCAGTTTATGGGGGGAGTTAGATACGCAGTATTTT
J gene: TRBJ2-7; V gene: TRBV7-2; D gene: TRBD2; clone size: -; CDR3 protein: CASSPYVAGGIYEQYF; CDR3 DNA: TGTGCCAGCAGCCCCTACGTAGCGGGAGGAATCTACGAGCAGTACTTC
J gene: TRBJ2-1; V gene: TRBV27; D gene: TRBD1; clone size: -; CDR3 protein: CASSFINRGHNEQFF; CDR3 DNA: TGTGCCAGCAGTTTTATCAACAGGGGACACAATGAGCAGTTCTTC
J gene: TRBJ1-1; V gene: TRBV7-9; D gene: -; clone size: -; CDR3 protein: CASASQGLLEAFF; CDR3 DNA: TGTGCCAGCGCTAGCCAGGGACTACTTGAAGCTTTCTTT
J gene: TRBJ2-3; V gene: TRBV9; D gene: -; clone size: -; CDR3 protein: CASSVFSGSTDTQYF; CDR3 DNA: TGTGCCAGCAGCGTATTTAGCGGAAGCACAGATACGCAGTATTTT
J gene: TRBJ2-1; V gene: TRBV11-2; D gene: TRBD2; clone size: once; CDR3 protein: CASSLKGASGAYNEQFF; CDR3 DNA: TGTGCCAGCAGTTTAAAAGGGGCTAGCGGGGCTTACAATGAGCAGTTCTTC
J gene: TRBJ2-1; V gene: TRBV21-1; D gene: -; clone size: -; CDR3 protein: CASSGRGSNEQFF; CDR3 DNA: TGTGCCAGCAGCGGGAGAGGGTCCAATGAGCAGTTCTTC
J gene: TRBJ2-7; V gene: TRBV5-5; D gene: TRBD1; clone size: -; CDR3 protein: CASSSRQGPFKGPSYEQYF; CDR3 DNA: TGTGCCAGCAGCTCGAGACAGGGCCCCTTCAAGGGGCCATCCTACGAGCAGTACTTC
J gene: TRBJ1-2; V gene: TRBV10-3; D gene: TRBD1; clone size: once; CDR3 protein: CAIRETGDSGYTF; CDR3 DNA: TGTGCCATCAGGGAGACAGGGGATAGTGGCTACACCTTC
J gene: TRBJ2-7; V gene: TRBV7-3; D gene: TRBD2; clone size: -; CDR3 protein: CASSLSPLTSGTTYEQYF; CDR3 DNA: TGTGCCAGCAGCTTAAGTCCCCTGACTAGCGGGACGACCTACGAGCAGTACTTC
J gene: TRBJ1-5; V gene: TRBV30; D gene: -; clone size: -; CDR3 protein: CAWTQDHNQPQHF; CDR3 DNA: TGTGCCTGGACCCAGGATCACAATCAGCCCCAGCATTTT
J gene: TRBJ1-6; V gene: TRBV5-1; D gene: TRBD1; clone size: -; CDR3 protein: CASSPGQGDSPLHF; CDR3 DNA: TGCGCCAGCAGCCCCGGACAGGGGGATTCACCCCTCCACTTT
J gene: TRBJ1-2; V gene: TRBV2; D gene: TRBD1; clone size: -; CDR3 protein: CASSRDRGDYGYTF; CDR3 DNA: TGTGCCAGCAGTCGGGACAGGGGGGACTATGGCTACACCTTC
J gene: TRBJ2-2; V gene: TRBV27; D gene: -; clone size: -; CDR3 protein: CASSISAQTLTGELFF; CDR3 DNA: TGTGCCAGCAGTATATCAGCCCAAACTCTCACCGGGGAGCTGTTTTTT
J gene: TRBJ2-1; V gene: TRBV4-2; D gene: TRBD2; clone size: once; CDR3 protein: CASSQGIAGSSYNEQFF; CDR3 DNA: TGTGCCAGCAGCCAGGGAATAGCGGGTTCCTCCTACAATGAGCAGTTCTTC
J gene: TRBJ1-5; V gene: TRBV7-3; D gene: TRBD1; clone size: few; CDR3 protein: CASSPTGQGEQPQHF; CDR3 DNA: TGTGCCAGCAGCCCGACCGGACAGGGAGAACAGCCCCAGCATTTT
J gene: TRBJ1-6; V gene: TRBV27; D gene: -; clone size: few; CDR3 protein: CASGRFGVSPLHF; CDR3 DNA: TGTGCCAGCGGACGGTTCGGGGTTTCACCCCTCCACTTT
J gene: TRBJ2-2; V gene: TRBV11-3; D gene: -; clone size: -; CDR3 protein: CASSPGTPNTGELFF; CDR3 DNA: TGTGCCAGCAGTCCCGGGACACCAAACACCGGGGAGCTGTTTTTT
J gene: TRBJ2-1; V gene: TRBV20-1; D gene: -; clone size: -; CDR3 protein: CSAGRTNRQFF; CDR3 DNA: TGCAGTGCTGGTCGGACTAACCGCCAGTTCTTC
J gene: TRBJ2-1; V gene: TRBV19; D gene: TRBD2; clone size: -; CDR3 protein: CASRVTSGTHNEQFF; CDR3 DNA: TGTGCCAGTAGGGTTACTAGCGGGACTCACAATGAGCAGTTCTTC
J gene: TRBJ1-5; V gene: TRBV7-8; D gene: -; clone size: -; CDR3 protein: CASSLWGAANQPQHF; CDR3 DNA: TGTGCCAGCAGCTTATGGGGAGCCGCCAATCAGCCCCAGCATTTT
J gene: TRBJ2-5; V gene: TRBV9; D gene: TRBD2; clone size: -; CDR3 protein: CASSPQQTSSETQYF; CDR3 DNA: TGTGCCAGCAGCCCCCAACAGACTAGCTCCGAGACCCAGTACTTC
J gene: TRBJ2-3; V gene: TRBV27; D gene: -; clone size: -; CDR3 protein: CASSSAGTDTQYF; CDR3 DNA: TGTGCCAGCAGTTCCGCAGGGACAGATACGCAGTATTTT
J gene: TRBJ1-6; V gene: TRBV7-8; D gene: -; clone size: -; CDR3 protein: CASSLRVVGNSPLHF; CDR3 DNA: TGTGCCAGCAGCTTACGGGTAGTGGGTAATTCACCCCTCCACTTT
J gene: TRBJ1-2; V gene: TRBV30; D gene: TRBD1; clone size: -; CDR3 protein: CAWRQKGTGGQGYTF; CDR3 DNA: TGTGCCTGGCGCCAAAAAGGGACAGGGGGGCAGGGCTACACCTTC
J gene: TRBJ2-2; V gene: TRBV9; D gene: TRBD1; clone size: -; CDR3 protein: CASSKPGTGVAGELFF; CDR3 DNA: TGTGCCAGCAGCAAACCCGGGACAGGGGTAGCCGGGGAGCTGTTTTTT
J gene: TRBJ2-3; V gene: TRBV7-9; D gene: -; clone size: -; CDR3 protein: CASSQTTGTDTQYF; CDR3 DNA: TGTGCCAGCAGCCAAACAACAGGGACAGATACGCAGTATTTT
J gene: TRBJ2-7; V gene: TRBV5-1; D gene: TRBD1; clone size: -; CDR3 protein: CASSLAGGDRTYEQYF; CDR3 DNA: TGCGCCAGCAGCTTGGCGGGTGGGGACAGAACCTACGAGCAGTACTTC
J gene: TRBJ1-2; V gene: TRBV12-3/TRBV12-4; D gene: -; clone size: -; CDR3 protein: CASSFQAYGYTF; CDR3 DNA: TGTGCCAGCAGTTTTCAGGCTTATGGCTACACCTTC
J gene: TRBJ1-1; V gene: TRBV6-5; D gene: -; clone size: -; CDR3 protein: CASSLGGNTEAFF; CDR3 DNA: TGTGCCAGCAGCCTCGGGGGGAACACTGAAGCTTTCTTT
J gene: TRBJ1-4; V gene: TRBV28; D gene: TRBD1; clone size: -; CDR3 protein: CASSQGQGQEKLFF; CDR3 DNA: TGTGCCAGCAGCCAAGGACAGGGCCAGGAAAAACTGTTTTTT
J gene: TRBJ2-3; V gene: TRBV5-1; D gene: TRBD2; clone size: once; CDR3 protein: CASTGLAGGKSDTQYF; CDR3 DNA: TGCGCCAGCACGGGACTAGCGGGAGGAAAGTCAGATACGCAGTATTTT
J gene: TRBJ1-6; V gene: TRBV27; D gene: -; clone size: -; CDR3 protein: CASSLSPYSPLHF; CDR3 DNA: TGTGCCAGCAGTTTATCTCCATATTCACCCCTCCACTTT
J gene: TRBJ2-2; V gene: TRBV2; D gene: TRBD1; clone size: -; CDR3 protein: CASNLGQPGELFF; CDR3 DNA: TGTGCCAGCAACCTGGGACAGCCGGGGGAGCTGTTTTTT
J gene: TRBJ1-5; V gene: TRBV28; D gene: TRBD1; clone size: -; CDR3 protein: CASGADRLNQPQHF; CDR3 DNA: TGTGCCAGCGGGGCGGACAGGCTAAATCAGCCCCAGCATTTT
J gene: TRBJ2-3; V gene: TRBV6-2/TRBV6-3; D gene: -; clone size: -; CDR3 protein: CASSYKEASDTQYF; CDR3 DNA: TGTGCCAGCAGTTACAAAGAGGCGTCAGATACGCAGTATTTT
J gene: TRBJ2-1; V gene: TRBV19; D gene: TRBD2; clone size: -; CDR3 protein: CASMTRGDNEQFF; CDR3 DNA: TGTGCCAGTATGACTCGGGGGGACAATGAGCAGTTCTTC
J gene: TRBJ1-6; V gene: TRBV13; D gene: -; clone size: -; CDR3 protein: CASSFLWNSPLHF; CDR3 DNA: TGTGCCAGCAGCTTTCTATGGAATTCACCCCTCCACTTT
J gene: TRBJ1-5; V gene: TRBV10-3; D gene: -; clone size: -; CDR3 protein: CAISESGGNQPQHF; CDR3 DNA: TGTGCCATCAGTGAGTCAGGGGGCAATCAGCCCCAGCATTTT
J gene: TRBJ1-1; V gene: TRBV10-1; D gene: -; clone size: -; CDR3 protein: CASSECGLTTEAFF; CDR3 DNA: TGCGCCAGCAGTGAGTGCGGCCTTACAACTGAAGCTTTCTTT
J gene: TRBJ2-5; V gene: TRBV7-7; D gene: TRBD1; clone size: -; CDR3 protein: CASSHRDRVQETQYF; CDR3 DNA: TGTGCTAGCAGCCACCGGGACAGAGTTCAAGAGACCCAGTACTTC
J gene: TRBJ1-2; V gene: TRBV18; D gene: -; clone size: -; CDR3 protein: CASSPTPTVSNYGYTF; CDR3 DNA: TGTGCCAGCTCACCCACCCCGACAGTGTCTAACTATGGCTACACCTTC
J gene: TRBJ2-2; V gene: TRBV10-3; D gene: TRBD2; clone size: -; CDR3 protein: CAITTAGGDTGELFF; CDR3 DNA: TGTGCCATCACTACAGCGGGAGGGGACACCGGGGAGCTGTTTTTT
J gene: TRBJ1-3; V gene: TRBV27; D gene: TRBD1; clone size: once; CDR3 protein: CASSSQQGGISGNTIYF; CDR3 DNA: TGTGCCAGCAGTTCACAACAGGGGGGAATCTCTGGAAACACCATATATTTT
J gene: TRBJ2-1; V gene: TRBV20-1; D gene: -; clone size: -; CDR3 protein: CSASMVSSYNEQFF; CDR3 DNA: TGCAGTGCTAGTATGGTGAGCTCCTACAATGAGCAGTTCTTC
J gene: TRBJ1-1; V gene: TRBV11-3; D gene: -; clone size: -; CDR3 protein: CASSLEHKNTEAFF; CDR3 DNA: TGTGCCAGCAGCTTAGAACACAAGAACACTGAAGCTTTCTTT
J gene: TRBJ1-2; V gene: TRBV19; D gene: TRBD1; clone size: -; CDR3 protein: CASTPTGGGGGYTF; CDR3 DNA: TGTGCCAGTACCCCGACAGGGGGAGGAGGCGGCTACACCTTC
J gene: TRBJ1-2; V gene: TRBV24-1; D gene: TRBD1; clone size: -; CDR3 protein: CATSDHRGNYGYTF; CDR3 DNA: TGTGCCACCAGTGACCACAGGGGGAACTATGGCTACACCTTC
J gene: TRBJ1-6; V gene: TRBV6-6; D gene: TRBD1; clone size: -; CDR3 protein: CASSLRDRDNSPLHF; CDR3 DNA: TGTGCCAGCAGCCTCCGGGACAGGGATAATTCACCCCTCCACTTT
J gene: TRBJ2-1; V gene: TRBV5-1; D gene: -; clone size: -; CDR3 protein: CASSLVSPQTGRNEQFF; CDR3 DNA: TGCGCCAGCAGCTTGGTTAGTCCCCAGACAGGGAGGAATGAGCAGTTCTTC
J gene: TRBJ2-3; V gene: TRBV27; D gene: TRBD2; clone size: -; CDR3 protein: CASSLLGLVSDTQYF; CDR3 DNA: TGTGCCAGCAGTTTATTGGGACTAGTGTCTGATACGCAGTATTTT
J gene: TRBJ1-2; V gene: TRBV28; D gene: TRBD1; clone size: once; CDR3 protein: CASRLPGGGGYTF; CDR3 DNA: TGTGCCAGCAGACTCCCAGGGGGCGGAGGCTACACCTTC
J gene: TRBJ2-7; V gene: TRBV11-3; D gene: TRBD2; clone size: -; CDR3 protein: CASSLGPSGREYF; CDR3 DNA: TGTGCCAGCAGCTTAGGTCCTAGCGGGAGAGAATACTTC